These 6 T cell receptor beta chains were sequenced from one sample in a study of neurological immune-mediated disorders. TCRdb reprocessed the 5' RACE reads via MiXCR and lists one record per CDR3 protein. The sample has more than 50,000 distinct CDR3 sequences; around 5.5% are singletons. The material sequenced was PBMCs. The receptor set was obtained from a woman aged 30 to 39 with multiple sclerosis.

This clonotype showed up many times. The chain links TRBV4-1 to TRBJ1-6, with D maybe TRBD1 (5 bases). The germline gives CDR1 MGHRA, CDR2 YSYEKL. The germline V and J ends were trimmed by 1 base and 0 bases, with 10 bases remaining between them. The CDR3 is 17 amino acids. CDR3 region: CASSQGGSFSYNSPLHF. The DNA for the CDR3 is TGCGCCAGCAGCCAAGGGGGGAGTTTCTCCTATAATTCACCCCTCCACTTT.

As for this clonotype: At one end the junction does not follow the germline gene, possibly because of a read error. The chain couples TRBV20-1 to TRBJ1-5, with D hard to call. The germline V gene encodes CDR1 DFQATT and CDR2 SNEGSKA (reference sequence). The CDR3 sequence is 13 residues long. The CDR3 nucleotides are TGCAGTGCCGTGGGAGGCGGGGATCAGCCCCAGAATTTT. As protein: CSAVGGGDQPQNF.

This clonotype was recorded many times. V usage is TRBV4-2 and J usage is TRBJ2-1, with a possible D match to TRBD2 (6 bases). Germline values: CDR1 LGHNA, CDR2 YNFKEQ. This CDR3 spans 15 amino acids. Trimming stripped 3 bases from V and 10 bases from J, with 19 bases between. The CDR3 sequence is CASSQARAASVEQFF. The CDR3 bases are TGTGCCAGCAGCCAGGCGCGGGCAGCTAGCGTAGAGCAGTTCTTC.

This clonotype was seen repeatedly, ten times or more. V is TRBV14 and J is TRBJ2-5; D unresolved. V was cut by 2 bases and J by 6 bases, with 7 bases left in between. Germline lookup yields CDR1 SGHDN and CDR2 FVKESK. The length of the CDR3 is 12 residues. The CDR3 DNA reads TGTGCCAGCAGCCAAAGGTCAAAGACCCAGTACTTC. Translated: CASSQRSKTQYF.

This clonotype was seen at least ten times. The V call is TRBV2, the J call TRBJ1-4; no clear D. Germline CDR1 reads SNHLY; CDR2 reads FYNNEI. V was pared by 6 bases and J by 7 bases, with 9 bases between. CDR3 size: 12 residues. The CDR3 is CASRWTGEKLFF. The CDR3 nucleotides read TGTGCCAGCAGGTGGACGGGTGAAAAACTGTTTTTT.

In this sample, this clonotype turned up a few times. The J gene is TRBJ2-1, the V gene TRBV11-2, with TRBD2 identical over 9 bases. From germline, CDR1 is SGHAT and CDR2 FQNNGV. The CDR3 length is 16 residues. Trimming took 3 bases from V and 6 from J; bases not matched to a gene: 9. CDR3 sequence: CASSFEPGLASNEQFF. The CDR3 region has the DNA TGTGCCAGCAGCTTCGAACCGGGACTAGCATCCAATGAGCAGTTCTTC.